This T cell receptor (beta chain) stems from a study of T cell responses to AZD1222 COVID-19 vaccine. Pooling covered second doses at about 4 or about 12 weeks. The V end was cut by 8 bases, the J end by 3 bases, with 12 bases between. The length of the CDR3 is 13 residues. From germline, CDR1 is SGHTA and CDR2 FQGNSA. Assay: immunoSEQ multiplex PCR; the TCRdb copy retains only in-frame clones and omits some. The sample has around 70,000 clones, about 85% seen once. Study-wide points: There were repertoire samples only from the period after the peak T cell response. Rises in breadth and depth of Spike-specific TCRs came after two AZD1222 doses. There were vaccine-associated CD4 TCRs across spike, dominant at 160-218 and 743-854.

Comment on this clone: Antigen specificity is unknown.

V usage is TRBV7-2 and J usage is TRBJ2-3; D possibly corresponds to TRBD2 (7 bases). The sequence came from an adult who received the AZD1222 COVID-19 vaccine. Sequenced material: peripheral blood, taken 28 days after the second AZD1222 dose. The CDR3 DNA reads TGTGCCAGCCGGCGGGGGCGGACAGATACGCAGTATTTT. It is translated as CASRRGRTDTQYF.